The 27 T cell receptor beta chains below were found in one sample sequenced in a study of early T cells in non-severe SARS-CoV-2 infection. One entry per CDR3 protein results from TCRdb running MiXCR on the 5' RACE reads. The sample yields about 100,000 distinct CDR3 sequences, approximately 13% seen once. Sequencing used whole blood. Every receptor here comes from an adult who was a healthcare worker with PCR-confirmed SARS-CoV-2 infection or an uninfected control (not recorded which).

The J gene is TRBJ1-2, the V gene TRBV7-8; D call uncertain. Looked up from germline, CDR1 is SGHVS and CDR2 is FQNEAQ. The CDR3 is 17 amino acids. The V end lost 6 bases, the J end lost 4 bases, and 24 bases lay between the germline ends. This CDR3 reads CASSPPRQRARFYGYTF. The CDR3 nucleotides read TGTGCCAGCAGTCCCCCCAGGCAGAGGGCCCGCTTCTATGGCTACACCTTC.

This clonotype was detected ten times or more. CDR3 amino acids: CASSMGGSPYNEQFF. CDR3 sequence (DNA): TGTGCCAGCAGCATGGGAGGCAGCCCCTACAATGAGCAGTTCTTC. The chain recombines TRBV7-8 with TRBJ2-1; tentative D call: TRBD2 (6 bases). This CDR3 has 15 residues. The V and J ends lost 5 bases and 2 bases respectively, with 13 bases between them. Germline V CDR1 and CDR2: SGHVS, FQNEAQ.

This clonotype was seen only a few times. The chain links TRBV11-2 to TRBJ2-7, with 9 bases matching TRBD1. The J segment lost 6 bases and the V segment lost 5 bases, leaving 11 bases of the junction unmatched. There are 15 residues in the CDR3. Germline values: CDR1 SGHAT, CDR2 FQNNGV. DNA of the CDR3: TGTGCCAGCAGCGGTAGGGACAGGGTTTGGGGCGAGCAGTACTTC. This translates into CASSGRDRVWGEQYF.

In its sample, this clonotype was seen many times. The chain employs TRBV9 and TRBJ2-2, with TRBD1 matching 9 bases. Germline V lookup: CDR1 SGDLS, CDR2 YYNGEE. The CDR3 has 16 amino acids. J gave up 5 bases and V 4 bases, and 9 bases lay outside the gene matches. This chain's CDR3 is CASSRPGQGRTGELFF. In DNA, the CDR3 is TGTGCCAGCAGCCGTCCGGGACAGGGTCGAACCGGGGAGCTGTTTTTT.

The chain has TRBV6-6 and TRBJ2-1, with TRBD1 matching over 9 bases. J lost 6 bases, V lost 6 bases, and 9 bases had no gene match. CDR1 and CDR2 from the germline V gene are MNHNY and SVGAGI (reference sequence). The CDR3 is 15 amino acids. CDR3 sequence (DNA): TGTGCCAGCAGGGACCGGGACAGGGTTAGCAATGAGCAGTTCTTC. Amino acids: CASRDRDRVSNEQFF.

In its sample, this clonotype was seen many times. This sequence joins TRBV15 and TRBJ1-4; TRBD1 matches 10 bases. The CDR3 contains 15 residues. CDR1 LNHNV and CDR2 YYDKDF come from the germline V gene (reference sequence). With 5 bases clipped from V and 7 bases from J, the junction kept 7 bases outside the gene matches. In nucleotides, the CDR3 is TGTGCCACCAGCCGTGACAGGGGGCGCCGTGAAAAACTGTTTTTT. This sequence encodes CATSRDRGRREKLFF.

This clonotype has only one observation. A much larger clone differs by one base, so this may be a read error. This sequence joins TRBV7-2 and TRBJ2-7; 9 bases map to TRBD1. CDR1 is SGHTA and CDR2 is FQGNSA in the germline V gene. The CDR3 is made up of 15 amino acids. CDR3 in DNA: TGTGCCTGCAGCCCGGGACAGGGCATAAGCTACGAGCAGTACTTC. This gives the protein CACSPGQGISYEQYF.

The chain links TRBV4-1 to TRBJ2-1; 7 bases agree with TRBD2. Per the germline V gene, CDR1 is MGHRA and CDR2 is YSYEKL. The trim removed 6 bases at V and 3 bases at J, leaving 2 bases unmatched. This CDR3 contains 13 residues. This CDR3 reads CASRGLGYNEQFF. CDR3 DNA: TGCGCCAGCAGAGGACTAGGCTACAATGAGCAGTTCTTC.

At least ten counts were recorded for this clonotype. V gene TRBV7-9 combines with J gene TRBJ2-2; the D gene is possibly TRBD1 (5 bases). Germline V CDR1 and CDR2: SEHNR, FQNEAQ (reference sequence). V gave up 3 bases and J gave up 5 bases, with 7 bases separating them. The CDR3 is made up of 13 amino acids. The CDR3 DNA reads TGTGCCAGCAGCTTCAGGGCTACCGGGGAGCTGTTTTTT. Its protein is CASSFRATGELFF.

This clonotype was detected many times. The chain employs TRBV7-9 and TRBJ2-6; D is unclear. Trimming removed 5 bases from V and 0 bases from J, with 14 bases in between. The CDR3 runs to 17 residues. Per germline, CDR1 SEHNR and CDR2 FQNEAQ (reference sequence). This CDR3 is CASSRRAAFSGANVLTF. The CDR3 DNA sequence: TGTGCCAGCAGCCGACGGGCCGCATTCTCTGGGGCCAACGTCCTGACTTTC. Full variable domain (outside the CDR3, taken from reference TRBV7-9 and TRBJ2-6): DTGVSQNPRHKITKRGQNVTFRCDPISEHNRLYWYRQTLGQGPEFLTYFQNEAQLEKSRLLSDRFSAERPKGSFSTLEIQRTEQGDSAMYLCASSRRAAFSGANVLTFGAGSRLTVL.

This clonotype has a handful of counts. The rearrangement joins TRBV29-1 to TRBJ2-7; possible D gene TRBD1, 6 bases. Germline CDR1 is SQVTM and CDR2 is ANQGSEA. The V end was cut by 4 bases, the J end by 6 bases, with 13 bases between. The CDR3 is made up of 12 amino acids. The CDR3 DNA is TGCAGCGTTGGATCACTAGGGGGCGAGCAGTACTTC. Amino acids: CSVGSLGGEQYF.

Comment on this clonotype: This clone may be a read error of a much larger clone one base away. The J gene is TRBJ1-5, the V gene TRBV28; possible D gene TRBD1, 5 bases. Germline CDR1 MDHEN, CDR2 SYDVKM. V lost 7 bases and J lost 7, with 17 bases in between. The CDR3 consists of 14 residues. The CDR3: CASTIGGVRQPQHF. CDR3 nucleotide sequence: TGTGCCAGCACCATCGGGGGGGTCAGGCAGCCCCAGCATTTT.

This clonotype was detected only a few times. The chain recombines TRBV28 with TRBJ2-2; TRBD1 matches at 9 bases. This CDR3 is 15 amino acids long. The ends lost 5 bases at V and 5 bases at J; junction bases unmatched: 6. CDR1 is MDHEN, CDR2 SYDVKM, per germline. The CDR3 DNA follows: TGTGCCAGCAGTCTACAGGGGGCTTGGACCGGGGAGCTGTTTTTT. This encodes CASSLQGAWTGELFF.

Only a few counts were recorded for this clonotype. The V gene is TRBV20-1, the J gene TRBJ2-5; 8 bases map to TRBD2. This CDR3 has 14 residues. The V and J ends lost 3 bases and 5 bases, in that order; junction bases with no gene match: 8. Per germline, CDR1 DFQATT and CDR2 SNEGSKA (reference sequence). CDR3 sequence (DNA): TGCAGTGCTAGTCCCCCCGGGGGGGCCGAGACCCAGTACTTC. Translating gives CSASPPGGAETQYF.

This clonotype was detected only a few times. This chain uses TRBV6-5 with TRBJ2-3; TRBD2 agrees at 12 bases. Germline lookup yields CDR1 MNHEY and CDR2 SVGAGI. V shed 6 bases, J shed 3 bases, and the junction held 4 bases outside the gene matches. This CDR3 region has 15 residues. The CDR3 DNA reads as TGTGCCAGCAGCCCTAGCGGGGGGGCTACAGATACGCAGTATTTT. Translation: CASSPSGGATDTQYF.

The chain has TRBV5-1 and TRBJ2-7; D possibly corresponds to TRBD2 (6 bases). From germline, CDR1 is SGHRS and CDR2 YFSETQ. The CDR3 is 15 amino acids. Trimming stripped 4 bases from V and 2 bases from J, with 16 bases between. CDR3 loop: CASSLQTGGPYEQYF. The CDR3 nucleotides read TGCGCCAGCAGCCTACAGACCGGAGGGCCCTACGAGCAGTACTTC.

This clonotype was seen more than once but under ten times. The CDR3 DNA is TGTGCCAGCAGTGGACAGTACACAGATACGCAGTATTTT. It yields the protein CASSGQYTDTQYF. The rearrangement uses TRBV7-2 and TRBJ2-3; D is possibly TRBD1 (6 bases). V lost 6 bases and J lost 2, with 9 bases in between. Looked up from germline, CDR1 is SGHTA and CDR2 is FQGNSA. This CDR3 has 13 residues.

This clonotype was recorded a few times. CDR3 region: CASGRQPHETQYF. The CDR3, as DNA: TGTGCCAGCGGACGACAGCCACACGAGACCCAGTACTTC. V gene TRBV7-2 combines with J gene TRBJ2-5, with D perhaps TRBD1 (5 bases). The germline gives CDR1 SGHTA, CDR2 FQGNSA. The V gene lost 8 bases and the J gene lost 5 bases, with 15 bases spanning the gap. This CDR3 has 13 amino acids.

DNA of the CDR3: TGTGCCAGCAGTTACATGTCCAGGGAAACTGAAGCTTTCTTT. This gives the protein CASSYMSRETEAFF. The chain carries TRBV6-5 and TRBJ1-1; a possible D gene is TRBD1 (5 bases). The CDR3 contains 14 residues. Looked up from germline, CDR1 is MNHEY and CDR2 is SVGAGI. Deletions cut 2 bases from V and 5 bases from J, with 12 bases between.

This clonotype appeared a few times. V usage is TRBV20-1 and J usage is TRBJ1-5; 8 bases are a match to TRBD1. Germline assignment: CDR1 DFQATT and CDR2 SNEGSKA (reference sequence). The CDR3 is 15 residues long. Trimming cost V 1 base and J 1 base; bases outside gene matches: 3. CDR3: CSARGQGISNQPQHF. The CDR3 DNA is TGCAGTGCTAGAGGACAGGGGATCAGCAATCAGCCCCAGCATTTT.

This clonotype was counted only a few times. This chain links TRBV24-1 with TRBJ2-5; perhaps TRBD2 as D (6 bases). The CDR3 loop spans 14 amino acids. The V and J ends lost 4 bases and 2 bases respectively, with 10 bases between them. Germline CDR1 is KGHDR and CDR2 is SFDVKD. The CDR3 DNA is TGTGCCACCAGTGAACTCGGGGGACAAGAGACCCAGTACTTC. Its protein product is CATSELGGQETQYF.

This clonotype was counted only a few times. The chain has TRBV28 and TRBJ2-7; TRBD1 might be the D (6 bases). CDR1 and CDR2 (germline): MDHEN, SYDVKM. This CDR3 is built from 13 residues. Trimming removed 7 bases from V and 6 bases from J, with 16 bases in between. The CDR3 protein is CASTTGSHGEQYF. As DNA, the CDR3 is TGTGCCAGCACCACAGGGTCCCACGGCGAGCAGTACTTC.

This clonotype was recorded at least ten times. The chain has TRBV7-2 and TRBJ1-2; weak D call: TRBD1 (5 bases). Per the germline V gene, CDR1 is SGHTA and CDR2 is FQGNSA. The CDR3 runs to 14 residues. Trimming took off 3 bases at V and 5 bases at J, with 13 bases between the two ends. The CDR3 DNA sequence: TGTGCCAGCAGCTTCAGTGGGGGTCCGTATGGCTACACCTTC. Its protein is CASSFSGGPYGYTF.

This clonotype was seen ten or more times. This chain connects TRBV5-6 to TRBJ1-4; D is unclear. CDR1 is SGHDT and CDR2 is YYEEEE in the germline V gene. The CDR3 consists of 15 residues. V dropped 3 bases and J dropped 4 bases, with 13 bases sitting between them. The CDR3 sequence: CASSSVTGRNEKLFF. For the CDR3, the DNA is TGTGCCAGCAGCTCGGTGACCGGCCGTAATGAAAAACTGTTTTTT.

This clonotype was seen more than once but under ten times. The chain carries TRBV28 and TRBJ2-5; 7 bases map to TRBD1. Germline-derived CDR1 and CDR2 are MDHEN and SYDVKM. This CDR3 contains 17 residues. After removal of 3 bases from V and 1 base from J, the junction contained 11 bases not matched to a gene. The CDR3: CASSFWLAEGAQETQYF. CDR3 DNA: TGTGCCAGCAGTTTCTGGCTAGCCGAGGGGGCCCAAGAGACCCAGTACTTC.

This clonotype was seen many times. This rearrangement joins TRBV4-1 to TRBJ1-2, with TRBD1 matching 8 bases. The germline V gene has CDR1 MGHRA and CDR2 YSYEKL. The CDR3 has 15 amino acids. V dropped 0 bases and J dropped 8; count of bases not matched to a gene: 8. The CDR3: CASSQDRGPMLGYTF. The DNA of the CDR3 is TGCGCCAGCAGCCAAGACAGGGGGCCTATGTTGGGCTACACCTTC.

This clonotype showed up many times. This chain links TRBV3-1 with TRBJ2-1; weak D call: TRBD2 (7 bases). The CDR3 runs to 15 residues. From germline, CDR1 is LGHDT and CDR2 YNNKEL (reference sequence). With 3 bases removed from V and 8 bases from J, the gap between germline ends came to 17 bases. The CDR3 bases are TGTGCCAGCAGCCATAGGGGGGGGACATGGTATGAGCAGTTCTTC. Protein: CASSHRGGTWYEQFF.